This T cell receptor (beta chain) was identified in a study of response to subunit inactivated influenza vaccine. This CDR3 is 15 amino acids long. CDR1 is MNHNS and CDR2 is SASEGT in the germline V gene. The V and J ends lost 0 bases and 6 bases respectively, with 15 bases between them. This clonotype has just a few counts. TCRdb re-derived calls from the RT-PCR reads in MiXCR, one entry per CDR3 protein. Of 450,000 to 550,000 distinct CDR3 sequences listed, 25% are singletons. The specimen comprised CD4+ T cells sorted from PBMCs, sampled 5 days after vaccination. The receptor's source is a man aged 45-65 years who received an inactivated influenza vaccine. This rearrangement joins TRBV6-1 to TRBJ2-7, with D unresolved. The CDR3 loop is CASSEALGWKSEQYF. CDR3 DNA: TGTGCCAGCAGTGAAGCTTTAGGGTGGAAGAGCGAGCAGTACTTC.